The source of this T cell receptor beta chain is a study of T cells in Graves' hyperthyroidism and ophthalmopathy. Germline V gives CDR1 MGHDK, CDR2 SYGVNS. The CDR3 covers 13 residues. Amplification of TCR beta CDR3 regions was performed using RNA transcripts as template. Researchers ran a first-round RT-PCR on the TCR CDR3 using the HTBI primer set. TCRdb redid the calling of the multiplex PCR reads with MiXCR, one entry per CDR3 protein. The sample lists about 560,000 distinct CDR3 sequences, about 45% occurring once. The chain couples TRBV25-1 to TRBJ1-1; D might be TRBD1 (6 bases). The sequencing input was peripheral blood or thyroid tissue (not recorded which). The sequence was obtained from a young woman with Graves' hyperthyroidism. The CDR3 coding sequence is TGTGCTAGAGTATCCAGGGGAGGTACTGAAGCTTTCTTT. Translating gives CARVSRGGTEAFF.